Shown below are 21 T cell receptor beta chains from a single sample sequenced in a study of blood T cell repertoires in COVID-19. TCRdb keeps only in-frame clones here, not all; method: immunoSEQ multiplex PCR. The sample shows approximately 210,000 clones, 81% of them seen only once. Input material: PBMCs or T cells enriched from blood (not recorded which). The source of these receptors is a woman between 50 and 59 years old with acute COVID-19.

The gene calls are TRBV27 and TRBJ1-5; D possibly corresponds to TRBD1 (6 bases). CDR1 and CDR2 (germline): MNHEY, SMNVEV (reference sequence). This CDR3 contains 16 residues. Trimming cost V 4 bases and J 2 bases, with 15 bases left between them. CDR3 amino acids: CASSSQQGFGNQPQHF. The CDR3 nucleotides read TGTGCCAGCAGTTCACAACAGGGTTTCGGCAATCAGCCCCAGCATTTT.

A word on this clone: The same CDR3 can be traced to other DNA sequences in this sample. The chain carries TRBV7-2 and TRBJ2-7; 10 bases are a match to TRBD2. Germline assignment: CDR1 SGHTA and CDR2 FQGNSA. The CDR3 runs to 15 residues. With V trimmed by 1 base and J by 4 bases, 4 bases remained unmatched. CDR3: CASSLGSGGMYEQYF. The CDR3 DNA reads TGTGCCAGCAGCTTAGGTAGCGGGGGGATGTACGAGCAGTACTTC.

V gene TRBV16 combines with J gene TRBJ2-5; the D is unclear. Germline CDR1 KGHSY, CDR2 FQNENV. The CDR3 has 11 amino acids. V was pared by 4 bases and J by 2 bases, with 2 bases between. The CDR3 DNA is TGTGCCAGCAGCCCACAAGAGACCCAGTACTTC. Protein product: CASSPQETQYF.

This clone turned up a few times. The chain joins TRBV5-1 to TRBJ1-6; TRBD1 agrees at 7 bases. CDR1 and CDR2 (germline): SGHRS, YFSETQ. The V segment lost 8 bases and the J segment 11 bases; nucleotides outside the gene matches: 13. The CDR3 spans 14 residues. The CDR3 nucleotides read TGCGCCAGAGCAGGACAGGCCCCCGGGCCACCCCTCCACTTT. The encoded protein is CARAGQAPGPPLHF.

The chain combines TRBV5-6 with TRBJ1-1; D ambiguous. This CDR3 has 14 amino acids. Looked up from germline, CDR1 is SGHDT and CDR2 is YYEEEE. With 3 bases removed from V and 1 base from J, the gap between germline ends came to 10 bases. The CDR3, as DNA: TGTGCCAGCAGCTCCCTGGGGAGGAACACTGAAGCTTTCTTT. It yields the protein CASSSLGRNTEAFF.

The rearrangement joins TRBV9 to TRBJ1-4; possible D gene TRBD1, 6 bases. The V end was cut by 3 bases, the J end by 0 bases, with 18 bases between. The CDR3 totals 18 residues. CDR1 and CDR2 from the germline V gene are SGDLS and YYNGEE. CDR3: CASSEGFRGISTNEKLFF. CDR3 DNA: TGTGCCAGCAGCGAGGGGTTTAGGGGGATATCAACTAATGAAAAACTGTTTTTT.

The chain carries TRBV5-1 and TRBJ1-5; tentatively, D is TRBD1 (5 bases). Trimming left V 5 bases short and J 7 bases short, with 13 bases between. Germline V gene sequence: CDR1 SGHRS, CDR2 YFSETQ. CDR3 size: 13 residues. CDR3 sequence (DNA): TGCGCCAGCAGTCCGGGGGATGAACAGCCCCAGCATTTT. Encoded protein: CASSPGDEQPQHF.

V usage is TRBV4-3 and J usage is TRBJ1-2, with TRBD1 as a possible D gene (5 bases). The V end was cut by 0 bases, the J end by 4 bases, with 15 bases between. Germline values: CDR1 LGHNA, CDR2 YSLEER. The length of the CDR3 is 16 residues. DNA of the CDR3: TGCGCCAGCAGCCAAGATCCGGACATTGGGGCCTATGGCTACACCTTC. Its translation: CASSQDPDIGAYGYTF.

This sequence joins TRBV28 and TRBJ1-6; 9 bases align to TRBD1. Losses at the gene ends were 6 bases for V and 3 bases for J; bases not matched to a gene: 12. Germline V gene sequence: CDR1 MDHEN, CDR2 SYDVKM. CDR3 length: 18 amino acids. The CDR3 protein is CASSPGGQGRFYNSPLHF. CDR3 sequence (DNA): TGTGCCAGCAGCCCCGGGGGACAGGGAAGATTCTATAATTCACCCCTCCACTTT.

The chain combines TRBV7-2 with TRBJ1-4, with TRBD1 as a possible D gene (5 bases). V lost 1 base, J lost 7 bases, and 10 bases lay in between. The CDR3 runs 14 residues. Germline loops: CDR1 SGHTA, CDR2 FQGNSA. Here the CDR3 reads CASSLVVQAEKLFF. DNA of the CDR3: TGTGCCAGCAGCTTAGTTGTACAGGCTGAAAAACTGTTTTTT.

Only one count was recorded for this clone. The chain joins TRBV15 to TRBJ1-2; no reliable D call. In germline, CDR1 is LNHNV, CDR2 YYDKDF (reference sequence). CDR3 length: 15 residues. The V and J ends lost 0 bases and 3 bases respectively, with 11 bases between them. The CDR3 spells CATSRDLADHYGYTF. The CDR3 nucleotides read TGTGCCACCAGCAGAGATTTGGCAGATCACTATGGCTACACCTTC.

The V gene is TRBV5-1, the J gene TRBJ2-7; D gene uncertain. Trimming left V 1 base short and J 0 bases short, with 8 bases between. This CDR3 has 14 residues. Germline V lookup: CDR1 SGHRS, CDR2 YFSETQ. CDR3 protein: CASSLTAGSYEQYF. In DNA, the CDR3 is TGCGCCAGCAGCTTGACAGCTGGCTCCTACGAGCAGTACTTC.

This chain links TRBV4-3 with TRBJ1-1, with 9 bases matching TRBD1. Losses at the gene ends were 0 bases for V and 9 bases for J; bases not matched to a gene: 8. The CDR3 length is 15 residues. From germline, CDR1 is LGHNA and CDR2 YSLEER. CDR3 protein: CASSQDPGTGWKAFF. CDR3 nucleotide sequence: TGCGCCAGCAGCCAAGACCCCGGGACAGGGTGGAAAGCTTTCTTT.

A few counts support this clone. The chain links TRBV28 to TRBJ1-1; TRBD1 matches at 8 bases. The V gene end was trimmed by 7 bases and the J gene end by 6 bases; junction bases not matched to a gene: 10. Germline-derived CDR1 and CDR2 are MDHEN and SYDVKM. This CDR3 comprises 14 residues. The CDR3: CASNSAGGFPEAFF. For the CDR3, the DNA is TGTGCCAGCAATTCCGCAGGGGGCTTCCCTGAAGCTTTCTTT.

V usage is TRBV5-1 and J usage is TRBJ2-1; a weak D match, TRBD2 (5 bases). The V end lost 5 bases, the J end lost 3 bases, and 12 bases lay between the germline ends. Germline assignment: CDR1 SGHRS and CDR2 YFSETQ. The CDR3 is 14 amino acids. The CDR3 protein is CASRKADDYNEQFF. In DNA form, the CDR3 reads TGCGCCAGCAGAAAAGCGGACGACTACAATGAGCAGTTCTTC.

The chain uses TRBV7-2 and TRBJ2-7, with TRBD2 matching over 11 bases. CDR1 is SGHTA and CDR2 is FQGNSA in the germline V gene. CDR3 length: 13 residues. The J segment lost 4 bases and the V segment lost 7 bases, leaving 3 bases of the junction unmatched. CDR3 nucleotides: TGTGCCAGCACGGTAGCGGGGGGGTACGAGCAGTACTTC. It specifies CASTVAGGYEQYF.

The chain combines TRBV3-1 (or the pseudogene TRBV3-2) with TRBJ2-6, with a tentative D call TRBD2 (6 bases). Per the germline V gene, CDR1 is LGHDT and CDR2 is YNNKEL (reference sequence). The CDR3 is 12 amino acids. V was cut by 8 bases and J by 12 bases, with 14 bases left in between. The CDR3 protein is CASVTHSGVLTF. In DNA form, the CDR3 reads TGTGCCAGCGTGACCCATAGCGGCGTCCTGACTTTC.

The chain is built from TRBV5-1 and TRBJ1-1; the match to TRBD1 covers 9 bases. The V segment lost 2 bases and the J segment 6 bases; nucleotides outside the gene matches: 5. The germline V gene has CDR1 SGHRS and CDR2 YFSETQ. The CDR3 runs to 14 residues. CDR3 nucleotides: TGCGCCAGCAGCTTACGGGACAGGGACCCTGAAGCTTTCTTT. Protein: CASSLRDRDPEAFF.

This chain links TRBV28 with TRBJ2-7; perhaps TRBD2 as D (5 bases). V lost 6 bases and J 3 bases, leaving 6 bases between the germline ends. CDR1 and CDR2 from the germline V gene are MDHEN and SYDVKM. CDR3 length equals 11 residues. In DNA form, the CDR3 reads TGTGCCAGCAGGGAGGACTACGAGCAGTACTTC. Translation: CASREDYEQYF.

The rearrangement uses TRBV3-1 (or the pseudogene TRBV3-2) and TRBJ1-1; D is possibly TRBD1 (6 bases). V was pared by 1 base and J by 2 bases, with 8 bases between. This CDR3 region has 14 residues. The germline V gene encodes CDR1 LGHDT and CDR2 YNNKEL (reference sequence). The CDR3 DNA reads TGTGCCAGCAGCCAAGGACAGGTTAACACTGAAGCTTTCTTT. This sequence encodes CASSQGQVNTEAFF.

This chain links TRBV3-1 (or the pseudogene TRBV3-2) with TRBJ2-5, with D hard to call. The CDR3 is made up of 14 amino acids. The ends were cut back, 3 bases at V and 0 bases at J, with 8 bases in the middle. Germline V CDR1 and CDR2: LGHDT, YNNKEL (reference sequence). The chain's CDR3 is CASSQGDYQETQYF. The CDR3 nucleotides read TGTGCCAGCAGCCAGGGCGATTACCAAGAGACCCAGTACTTC.